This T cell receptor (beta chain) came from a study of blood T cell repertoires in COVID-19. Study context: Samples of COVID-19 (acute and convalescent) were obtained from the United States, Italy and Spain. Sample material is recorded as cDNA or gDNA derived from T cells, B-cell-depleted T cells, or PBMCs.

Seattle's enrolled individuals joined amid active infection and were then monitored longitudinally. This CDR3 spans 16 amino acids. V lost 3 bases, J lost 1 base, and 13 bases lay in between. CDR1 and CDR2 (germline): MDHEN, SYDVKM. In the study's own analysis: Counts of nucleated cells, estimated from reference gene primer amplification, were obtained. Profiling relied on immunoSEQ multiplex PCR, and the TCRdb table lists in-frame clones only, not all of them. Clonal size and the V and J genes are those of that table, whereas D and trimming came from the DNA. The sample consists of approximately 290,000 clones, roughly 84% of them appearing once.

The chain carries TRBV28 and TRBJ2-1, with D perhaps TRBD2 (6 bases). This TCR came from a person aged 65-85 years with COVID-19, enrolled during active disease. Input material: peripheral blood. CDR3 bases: TGTGCCAGCAGTTTGTTCGGGGGAAGGTCCTACAATGAGCAGTTCTTC. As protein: CASSLFGGRSYNEQFF. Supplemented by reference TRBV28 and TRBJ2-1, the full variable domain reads DVKVTQSSRYLVKRTGEKVFLECVQDMDHENMFWYRQDPGLGLRLIYFSYDVKMKEKGDIPEGYSVSREKKERFSLILESASTNQTSMYLCASSLFGGRSYNEQFFGPGTRLTVL.